The 29 T cell receptor beta chains presented below share a single source sample, sequenced in a study of blood T cell repertoires in COVID-19. The method was immunoSEQ multiplex PCR; TCRdb's version includes in-frame clones alone and lacks a portion of them. The sample lists hundreds of thousands of clones; over 80% were seen once. Sequencing used PBMCs or T cells enriched from blood (not recorded which). These receptor sequences come from a middle-aged man who had been exposed to COVID-19.

CDR3 in amino acids: CASSSPSGTDEQFF. CDR3 sequence (DNA): TGTGCCAGCAGTAGTCCTAGCGGGACCGATGAGCAGTTCTTC. The chain combines TRBV25-1 with TRBJ2-1, with 9 bases lining up with TRBD2. Germline CDR1 and CDR2: MGHDK and SYGVNS. Trimming cost V 5 bases and J 8 bases; bases outside gene matches: 7. This CDR3 is built from 14 residues.

The V call is TRBV27, the J call TRBJ1-1, with TRBD1 identical over 7 bases. Germline V lookup: CDR1 MNHEY, CDR2 SMNVEV (reference sequence). J lost 4 bases, V lost 6 bases, and 5 bases had no gene match. The CDR3 extends over 13 amino acids. The CDR3 DNA is TGTGCCAGCAGGCTTCACAGGGGCACTGAAGCTTTCTTT. This encodes CASRLHRGTEAFF.

This chain uses TRBV15 with TRBJ2-6, with D maybe TRBD1 (5 bases). The CDR3 is 16 amino acids. Germline values: CDR1 LNHNV, CDR2 YYDKDF (reference sequence). V was shortened by 3 bases and J by 2 bases, with 11 bases between the two germline ends. The CDR3, as DNA: TGTGCCACCAGCAGGAACACAGGTACTGGGGCCAACGTCCTGACTTTC. It is translated as CATSRNTGTGANVLTF.

The chain combines TRBV5-4 with TRBJ2-1; TRBD2 is a possible D gene (7 bases). There are 16 residues in the CDR3. V was shortened by 5 bases and J by 0 bases, with 15 bases between the two germline ends. Germline assignment: CDR1 SGHNT and CDR2 YYREEE (reference sequence). The chain's CDR3 is CASSHGGASSYNEQFF. The DNA for the CDR3 is TGTGCCAGCAGTCATGGGGGGGCGAGCTCCTACAATGAGCAGTTCTTC.

This chain connects TRBV25-1 to TRBJ2-5, with a tentative D call TRBD1 (6 bases). Trimming stripped 5 bases from V and 2 bases from J, with 9 bases between. In germline, CDR1 is MGHDK, CDR2 SYGVNS. This CDR3 has 13 amino acids. The CDR3 spells CASSYRDQETQYF. The CDR3 DNA sequence: TGTGCCAGCAGTTACAGGGATCAAGAGACCCAGTACTTC. The full variable domain, completed using reference TRBV25-1 and TRBJ2-5, is EADIYQTPRYLVIGTGKKITLECSQTMGHDKMYWYQQDPGMELHLIHYSYGVNSTEKGDLSSESTVSRIRTEHFPLTLESARPSHTSQYLCASSYRDQETQYFGPGTRLLVL.

The V call is TRBV27, the J call TRBJ1-5, with D maybe TRBD1 (6 bases). Trimming removed 6 bases from V and 5 bases from J, with 23 bases in between. From germline, CDR1 is MNHEY and CDR2 SMNVEV (reference sequence). This CDR3 region has 17 residues. The chain's CDR3 is CASRPLTGTGFDQPQHF. For the CDR3, the DNA is TGTGCCAGCAGGCCTCTTACAGGGACGGGTTTCGATCAGCCCCAGCATTTT.

The chain couples TRBV5-1 to TRBJ2-2; 8 bases are shared with TRBD1. The germline gives CDR1 SGHRS, CDR2 YFSETQ. The CDR3 runs 15 residues. J gave up 4 bases and V 2 bases, and 4 bases lay outside the gene matches. The CDR3: CASSLQGDSTGELFF. CDR3 bases: TGCGCCAGCAGCTTACAGGGGGATAGCACCGGGGAGCTGTTTTTT. The full variable domain, its missing parts supplied by reference TRBV5-1 and TRBJ2-2, is KAGVTQTPRYLIKTRGQQVTLSCSPISGHRSVSWYQQTPGQGLQFLFEYFSETQRNKGNFPGRFSGRQFSNSRSEMNVSTLELGDSALYLCASSLQGDSTGELFFGEGSRLTVL.

The gene calls are TRBV5-1 and TRBJ1-1, with 10 bases aligning to TRBD1. The CDR3 covers 17 residues. CDR1 is SGHRS, CDR2 YFSETQ, per germline. The trim removed 3 bases at V and 4 bases at J, leaving 12 bases unmatched. CDR3: CASSSFYETGGGTEAFF. In DNA form, the CDR3 reads TGCGCCAGCAGCTCATTTTACGAGACAGGGGGCGGCACTGAAGCTTTCTTT.

The chain links TRBV5-1 to TRBJ2-5; D is unresolved. There are 15 residues in the CDR3. Deletions cut 0 bases from V and 1 base from J, with 10 bases between. CDR1 is SGHRS and CDR2 is YFSETQ in the germline V gene. In DNA form, the CDR3 reads TGCGCCAGCAGCTTGGCAACAGATTCCCAAGAGACCCAGTACTTC. Amino acid sequence: CASSLATDSQETQYF.

The chain is built from TRBV28 and TRBJ1-6; the D gene is possibly TRBD1 (5 bases). The V and J ends lost 3 bases and 1 base respectively, with 10 bases between them. CDR1 and CDR2 from the germline V gene are MDHEN and SYDVKM. This CDR3 spans 16 amino acids. The CDR3 is CASSFQGRSYNSPLHF. In DNA, the CDR3 is TGTGCCAGCAGTTTTCAGGGAAGGTCCTATAATTCACCCCTCCACTTT.

The genes are TRBV9 and TRBJ2-5, with a weak D call TRBD2 (5 bases). The CDR3 totals 15 residues. V was cut by 0 bases and J by 1 base, with 10 bases left in between. The germline V gene has CDR1 SGDLS and CDR2 YYNGEE. The CDR3 reads CASSVDSGIQETQYF. The CDR3 nucleotides read TGTGCCAGCAGCGTAGATTCGGGGATCCAAGAGACCCAGTACTTC.

The rearrangement links TRBV3-1 (or the pseudogene TRBV3-2) to TRBJ2-3; TRBD2 is a possible D gene (6 bases). The CDR3 loop spans 17 amino acids. Per the germline V gene, CDR1 is LGHDT and CDR2 is YNNKEL (reference sequence). Trimming stripped 2 bases from V and 0 bases from J, with 15 bases between. In nucleotides, the CDR3 is TGTGCCAGCAGCCAATTCCCACTAGCATATAGCACAGATACGCAGTATTTT. This sequence encodes CASSQFPLAYSTDTQYF.

On this clone itself: At one boundary the junction diverges from the germline segment, which might be a read error. This chain uses TRBV3-1 (or the pseudogene TRBV3-2) with TRBJ2-7; D possibly corresponds to TRBD1 (6 bases). Germline-derived CDR1 and CDR2 are LGHDT and YNNKEL (reference sequence). CDR3 size: 13 residues. The CDR3: CASSQDLGQIRDF. CDR3 in DNA: TGTGCCAGCAGCCAAGATCTCGGACAGATACGGGACTTC.

The chain carries TRBV5-4 and TRBJ2-1; TRBD1 is a possible D gene (5 bases). The CDR3 totals 14 residues. The V gene lost 0 bases and the J gene lost 5 bases, with 9 bases spanning the gap. Per germline, CDR1 SGHNT and CDR2 YYREEE (reference sequence). This chain's CDR3 is CASSLAWGNNEQFF. The CDR3 region has the DNA TGTGCCAGCAGCTTGGCCTGGGGCAACAATGAGCAGTTCTTC.

This chain uses TRBV5-5 with TRBJ2-7; 8 nucleotides agree with TRBD1. With 0 bases clipped from V and 4 bases from J, the junction kept 6 bases outside the gene matches. The CDR3 is made up of 15 amino acids. From germline, CDR1 is SGHKS and CDR2 YYEKEE (reference sequence). This chain's CDR3 is CASSLVTGGIYEQYF. DNA for the CDR3: TGTGCCAGCAGCTTGGTCACAGGGGGAATTTACGAGCAGTACTTC.

This chain joins TRBV18 and TRBJ1-2; the match to TRBD1 covers 11 bases. Germline CDR1 reads KGHSH; CDR2 reads LQKENI. The J segment lost 7 bases and the V segment lost 0 bases, leaving 7 bases of the junction unmatched. The length of the CDR3 is 16 residues. In DNA, the CDR3 is TGTGCCAGCTCACCACCGACGGACAGGGGGCGCGTTGGCTACACCTTC. This translates into CASSPPTDRGRVGYTF.

The CDR3 reads CASSLGDSTYEQYF. The CDR3 region has the DNA TGCGCCAGCAGCTTGGGGGACAGCACTTACGAGCAGTACTTC. The chain employs TRBV5-1 and TRBJ2-7; 7 nucleotides agree with TRBD1. With 0 bases clipped from V and 4 bases from J, the junction kept 4 bases outside the gene matches. This CDR3 contains 14 residues. Germline CDR1 reads SGHRS; CDR2 reads YFSETQ.

This chain joins TRBV30 and TRBJ1-2; 10 positions agree with TRBD1. V was pared by 2 bases and J by 5 bases, with 8 bases of the junction left unmatched. The CDR3 is 15 amino acids. CDR1 is GTSNPN, CDR2 SVGIG, per germline (reference sequence). CDR3 DNA: TGTGCCTGGAGTATCCGGGACAGGGGTAATTATGGCTACACCTTC. Its translation is CAWSIRDRGNYGYTF.

The rearrangement links TRBV9 to TRBJ1-1, with D maybe TRBD1 (6 bases). Germline V gene lookup returns CDR1 SGDLS and CDR2 YYNGEE. Trimming left V 0 bases short and J 0 bases short, with 9 bases between. The CDR3 is 15 amino acids. The CDR3 DNA sequence: TGTGCCAGCAGCGTAGAGACAGGCCTGAACACTGAAGCTTTCTTT. Its protein product is CASSVETGLNTEAFF.

The J gene is TRBJ2-5, the V gene TRBV28, with 11 positions matching TRBD2. V was clipped by 5 bases and J by 4 bases; unmatched bases: 9. The length of the CDR3 is 16 residues. CDR1 is MDHEN, CDR2 SYDVKM, per germline. As DNA, the CDR3 is TGTGCCAGCAGTCCAATACTAGCGGGAGCTTTAGAGACCCAGTACTTC. Translated, it gives CASSPILAGALETQYF.

V usage is TRBV2 and J usage is TRBJ1-1; D might be TRBD1 (5 bases). CDR1 SNHLY and CDR2 FYNNEI come from the germline V gene. Trimming cost V 7 bases and J 2 bases, with 20 bases left between them. CDR3 size: 16 residues. The CDR3 spells CASTRGGGRFNTEAFF. In DNA, the CDR3 is TGTGCCAGCACCCGCGGGGGGGGAAGGTTCAACACTGAAGCTTTCTTT.

The V gene is TRBV6-1, the J gene TRBJ1-2; 12 bases agree with TRBD1. Germline CDR1 is MNHNS and CDR2 is SASEGT. The CDR3 spans 17 residues. V trimming: 3 bases; J trimming: 0 bases; junction bases outside the gene matches: 5. As DNA, the CDR3 is TGTGCCAGCAGTGATATGGGACAGGGGGCGGCTAACTATGGCTACACCTTC. Its protein is CASSDMGQGAANYGYTF.

CDR3 bases: TGTGCCAGCTCACCAGCGGTGGGGACAGGGGACACAGATACGCAGTATTTT. Its protein product is CASSPAVGTGDTDTQYF. The chain is built from TRBV18 and TRBJ2-3; 10 positions match TRBD1. The CDR3 is 17 residues long. From germline, CDR1 is KGHSH and CDR2 LQKENI. The V gene end was trimmed by 2 bases and the J gene end by 2 bases; junction bases not matched to a gene: 7.

The rearrangement joins TRBV7-3 to TRBJ2-1; TRBD2 matches at 8 bases. Trimming removed 2 bases from V and 4 bases from J; junction bases left unmatched: 4. Looked up from germline, CDR1 is SGHTA and CDR2 is FQGTGA. This CDR3 has 15 amino acids. The CDR3 nucleotides are TGTGCCAGCAGCTTAGGGCTAGCGGGTTACAATGAGCAGTTCTTC. Amino acid sequence: CASSLGLAGYNEQFF.

The rearrangement joins TRBV3-1 (or the pseudogene TRBV3-2) to TRBJ2-7, with a tentative D call TRBD2 (6 bases). The V end was cut by 1 base, the J end by 1 base, with 14 bases between. The CDR3 spans 16 residues. Germline CDR1 LGHDT, CDR2 YNNKEL (reference sequence). CDR3 DNA: TGTGCCAGCAGCCAAGGTCGCCTCCGGGGGTCCTACGAGCAGTACTTC. Its translation is CASSQGRLRGSYEQYF.

This chain uses TRBV3-1 (or the pseudogene TRBV3-2) with TRBJ2-2; D gene unclear. Deletions cut 0 bases from V and 9 bases from J, with 11 bases between. Germline CDR1 and CDR2: LGHDT and YNNKEL (reference sequence). The CDR3 has 14 amino acids. The CDR3 bases are TGTGCCAGCAGCCAAGATGGCCTGCCCCGGGAGCTGTTTTTT. Encoded protein: CASSQDGLPRELFF.

This clone was detected only once. V and J are TRBV7-9 and TRBJ2-1; 9 bases line up with TRBD2. This CDR3 is built from 13 residues. Unmatched junction bases numbered 5, after V lost 5 bases and J lost 9 bases. CDR1 is SEHNR and CDR2 is FQNEAQ in the germline V gene (reference sequence). The DNA of the CDR3 is TGTGCCAGCAGCCCCTCGACTAGCGGTGAGCAGTTCTTC. Translation gives CASSPSTSGEQFF.

This clone was seen only once. The V and J genes are TRBV11-3 and TRBJ2-3; D might be TRBD1 (6 bases). The CDR3 has 16 amino acids. The V and J ends lost 6 bases and 1 base respectively, with 17 bases between them. Per germline, CDR1 SGHNT and CDR2 YENEEA. The CDR3 DNA reads as TGTGCCAGCAGTCTTAACGGCGCAGGGGGCACAGATACGCAGTATTTT. Translating it yields CASSLNGAGGTDTQYF. Supplemented by reference TRBV11-3 and TRBJ2-3, the full variable domain reads EAGVVQSPRYKIIEKKQPVAFWCNPISGHNTLYWYLQNLGQGPELLIRYENEEAVDDSQLPKDRFSAERLKGVDSTLKIQPAELGDSAVYLCASSLNGAGGTDTQYFGPGTRLTVL.

The genes are TRBV6-1 and TRBJ2-1; D unresolved. The length of the CDR3 is 12 residues. In germline, CDR1 is MNHNS, CDR2 SASEGT. Trimming pared 1 base from V and 10 bases from J, leaving 8 bases between. CDR3 nucleotides: TGTGCCAGCAGTGAAGTCGGGTCCGAGCAGTTCTTC. Translating gives CASSEVGSEQFF.